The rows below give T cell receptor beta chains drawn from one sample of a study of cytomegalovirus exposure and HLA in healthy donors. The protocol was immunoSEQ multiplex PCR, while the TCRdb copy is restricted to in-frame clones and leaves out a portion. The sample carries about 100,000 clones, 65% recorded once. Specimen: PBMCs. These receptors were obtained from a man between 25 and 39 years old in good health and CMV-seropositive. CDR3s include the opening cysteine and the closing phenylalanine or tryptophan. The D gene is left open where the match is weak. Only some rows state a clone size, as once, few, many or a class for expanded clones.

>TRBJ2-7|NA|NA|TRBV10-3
TGTGCCATCAGCGCCCAGTCCTACGAGCAGTACTTC
CAISAQSYEQYF
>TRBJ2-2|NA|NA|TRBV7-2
TGTGCCAGCACCTGGGTAGCGGTTAACACCGGGGAGCTGTTTTTT
CASTWVAVNTGELFF
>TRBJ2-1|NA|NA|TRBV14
TGTGCCAGCAGCCAAGTTGGGCCCCAGGGCAATGAGCAGTTCTTC
CASSQVGPQGNEQFF
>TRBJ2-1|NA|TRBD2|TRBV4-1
TGCGCCAGCAGCCAAGGGCGGGGGGCCTACAATGAGCAGTTCTTC
CASSQGRGAYNEQFF
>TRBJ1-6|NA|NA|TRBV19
TGTGCCACCGAAGGGCAGGGAAATTCACCCCTCCACTTT
CATEGQGNSPLHF
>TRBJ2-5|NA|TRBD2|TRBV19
TGTGCCAGTAAAATAGGGCTAGCGGGGGTTGAGACCCAGTACTTC
CASKIGLAGVETQYF
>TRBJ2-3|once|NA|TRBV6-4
TGTGCCAGCAGTGAAATTCGCGGAGATACGCAGTATTTT
CASSEIRGDTQYF
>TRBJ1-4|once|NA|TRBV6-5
TGTGCCAGCAGTTGGCAGGGGCCAGGAGAAAAACTGTTTTTT
CASSWQGPGEKLFF
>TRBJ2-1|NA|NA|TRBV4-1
TGCGCCAGCAGCCAAGGGCCTTTGCATAATTACAATGAGCAGTTCTTC
CASSQGPLHNYNEQFF
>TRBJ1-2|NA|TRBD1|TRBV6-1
TGTGCCAGCTCTAGGACAGGCTCTAACTATGGCTACACCTTC
CASSRTGSNYGYTF
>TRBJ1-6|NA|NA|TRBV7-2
TGTGCCAGCAGCTTATGGGGAGATTCACCCCTCCACTTT
CASSLWGDSPLHF
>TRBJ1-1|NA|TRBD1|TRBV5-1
TGCGCCAGCAGCCCGGGACAGCCTAACACTGAAGCTTTCTTT
CASSPGQPNTEAFF
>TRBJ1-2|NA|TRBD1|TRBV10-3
TGCGCCATCAGTGAGGGGACAGGGGCCAATGGCTACACCTTC
CAISEGTGANGYTF
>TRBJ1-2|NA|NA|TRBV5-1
TGCGCCAGCAGGGGCGGAACCGGGGGAAGCCATGGCTACACCTTC
CASRGGTGGSHGYTF
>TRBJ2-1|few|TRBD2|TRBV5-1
TGCGCCAGCAGCTTGGGCCTAGCGGGGGCGTATGAGCAGTTCTTC
CASSLGLAGAYEQFF